This passage covers 20 T cell receptor beta chains from one sample sequenced in a study of blood T cell repertoires in COVID-19. Libraries were prepared by immunoSEQ multiplex PCR; TCRdb keeps only in-frame clonotypes and omits some of them. This sample has roughly 220,000 clones, with 70% to 90% found just once. Sequenced: peripheral blood. The receptors were gathered from a young man who had recovered from COVID-19.

The chain has TRBV7-2 and TRBJ2-3, with D perhaps matching TRBD2 (6 bases). CDR1 is SGHTA, CDR2 FQGNSA, per germline. The CDR3 is 14 residues long. V was clipped by 5 bases and J by 5 bases, with 14 bases between them. The CDR3 loop is CASSRLNGGDTQYF. CDR3 coding DNA: TGTGCCAGCAGCAGACTCAACGGGGGAGATACGCAGTATTTT. Full variable domain (remainder filled in from reference TRBV7-2 and TRBJ2-3): GAGVSQSPSNKVTEKGKDVELRCDPISGHTALYWYRQSLGQGLEFLIYFQGNSAPDKSGLPSDRFSAERTGGSVSTLTIQRTQQEDSAVYLCASSRLNGGDTQYFGPGTRLTVL.

This clone appeared once. The V and J genes are TRBV5-1 and TRBJ1-1; 8 bases map to TRBD1. The germline gives CDR1 SGHRS, CDR2 YFSETQ. This CDR3 region has 14 residues. The trim removed 3 bases at V and 4 bases at J, leaving 5 bases unmatched. The CDR3 is CASSSRTGFTEAFF. The CDR3 DNA follows: TGCGCCAGCAGCTCACGGACAGGGTTCACTGAAGCTTTCTTT. Drawing the rest from reference TRBV5-1 and TRBJ1-1, the complete variable domain is KAGVTQTPRYLIKTRGQQVTLSCSPISGHRSVSWYQQTPGQGLQFLFEYFSETQRNKGNFPGRFSGRQFSNSRSEMNVSTLELGDSALYLCASSSRTGFTEAFFGQGTRLTVV.

J is TRBJ1-6 and V is TRBV5-4; weak D call: TRBD1 (6 bases). The V gene's germline CDR1 is SGHNT and CDR2 YYREEE (reference sequence). This CDR3 has 14 residues. Trimming shortened V by 4 bases and J by 7 bases, and 12 bases separated the two germline ends. CDR3 loop: CASSPGGRNSPLHF. The DNA for the CDR3 is TGTGCCAGCAGCCCGGGGGGCAGGAATTCACCCCTCCACTTT.

This clone was seen a few times. The chain links TRBV11-2 to TRBJ2-2; TRBD1 agrees at 12 bases. The CDR3 loop spans 18 amino acids. Trimming removed 5 bases from V and 4 bases from J; junction bases left unmatched: 11. CDR1 and CDR2 (germline): SGHAT, FQNNGV. DNA for the CDR3: TGTGCCAGCAGCAAACGGGACAGGGGGCTCGTTATCACCGGGGAGCTGTTTTTT. It translates to CASSKRDRGLVITGELFF.

This clone is a singleton in its sample. V usage is TRBV7-2 and J usage is TRBJ2-7; 11 bases are a match to TRBD2. This CDR3 is 14 amino acids long. From germline, CDR1 is SGHTA and CDR2 FQGNSA. The junction had 5 bases not matched to a gene; V was cut back by 6 bases and J by 4 bases. CDR3 bases: TGTGCCAGCAGGGAACTAGCGGGGGTTTACGAGCAGTACTTC. This gives the protein CASRELAGVYEQYF.

This rearrangement joins TRBV5-4 to TRBJ2-7; TRBD2 agrees at 10 bases. CDR1 is SGHNT, CDR2 YYREEE, per germline (reference sequence). The V and J ends lost 2 bases and 6 bases, in that order; junction bases with no gene match: 11. This CDR3 spans 16 amino acids. For the CDR3, the DNA is TGTGCCAGCAGCTTTCGCCTAGCGGGGGATTCGGGCGAGCAGTACTTC. The encoded protein is CASSFRLAGDSGEQYF. Together with reference TRBV5-4 and TRBJ2-7, the CDR3 gives the full variable domain: ETGVTQSPTHLIKTRGQQVTLRCSSQSGHNTVSWYQQALGQGPQFIFQYYREEENGRGNFPPRFSGLQFPNYSSELNVNALELDDSALYLCASSFRLAGDSGEQYFGPGTRLTVT.

This rearrangement joins TRBV11-2 to TRBJ2-2; TRBD1 agrees at 11 bases. Germline V lookup: CDR1 SGHAT, CDR2 FQNNGV. The CDR3 covers 19 residues. Trimming cost V 5 bases and J 3 bases; bases outside gene matches: 14. CDR3 DNA: TGTGCCAGCAGCGCAAATCCCGGGACAGGGGGATTCTACACCGGGGAGCTGTTTTTT. Translation: CASSANPGTGGFYTGELFF.

The chain employs TRBV5-4 and TRBJ2-2, with 8 bases identical to TRBD1. From germline, CDR1 is SGHNT and CDR2 YYREEE (reference sequence). The CDR3 contains 15 residues. V lost 0 bases to trimming and J lost 8 bases; unmatched junction nucleotides: 6. The CDR3 region is CASSLDLGQEGELFF. DNA of the CDR3: TGTGCCAGCAGCTTGGATTTGGGACAGGAGGGGGAGCTGTTTTTT.

This clone was detected only once. The CDR3 region has the DNA TGTGCCAGCAGCCAAGACGTAGCGGGGGGGCGGGATACGCAGTATTTT. It encodes CASSQDVAGGRDTQYF. The gene calls are TRBV3-1 (or the pseudogene TRBV3-2) and TRBJ2-3; TRBD2 agrees at 11 bases. Germline loops: CDR1 LGHDT, CDR2 YNNKEL (reference sequence). The CDR3 loop spans 16 amino acids. V was clipped by 0 bases and J by 6 bases; unmatched bases: 5.

The rearrangement links TRBV18 to TRBJ1-3, with no clear D. V shed 2 bases and J shed 0 bases, with 14 bases lying between them. This CDR3 is built from 17 residues. Germline-derived CDR1 and CDR2 are KGHSH and LQKENI. The CDR3 DNA reads as TGTGCCAGCTCACCATTTAACAGTCCGAGCTCTGGAAACACCATATATTTT. Translated, it gives CASSPFNSPSSGNTIYF.

The chain uses TRBV5-6 and TRBJ2-1; D remains ambiguous. CDR3 size: 14 residues. Trimming shortened V by 2 bases and J by 7 bases, and 13 bases separated the two germline ends. CDR1 is SGHDT, CDR2 YYEEEE, per germline. The CDR3 DNA sequence: TGTGCCAGCAGCTTACTAACCCAATTGAATGAGCAGTTCTTC. Translating it yields CASSLLTQLNEQFF.

The rearrangement joins TRBV6-5 to TRBJ2-1; D call uncertain. Germline CDR1 MNHEY, CDR2 SVGAGI. With 8 bases removed from V and 6 bases from J, the gap between germline ends came to 11 bases. This CDR3 contains 12 residues. CDR3 protein: CASHDMSNEQFF. The CDR3 nucleotides read TGTGCCAGCCATGACATGTCCAATGAGCAGTTCTTC.

CDR3 loop: CASSLVPLMPGQGFYGYTF. For the CDR3, the DNA is TGCGCCAGCAGCTTGGTTCCTCTGATGCCGGGACAGGGCTTCTATGGCTACACCTTC. This chain uses TRBV5-1 with TRBJ1-2; 9 bases fit TRBD1. V lost 0 bases and J lost 4; bases outside the gene matches: 16. Germline loops: CDR1 SGHRS, CDR2 YFSETQ. The CDR3 runs 19 residues.

This sequence joins TRBV14 and TRBJ1-1; the D gene is possibly TRBD1 (5 bases). The CDR3 is 12 amino acids. Per the germline V gene, CDR1 is SGHDN and CDR2 is FVKESK. Between the trimmed V and J ends, which lost 6 bases and 2 bases, there was a span of 7 bases. The CDR3 sequence is CASRGTNTEAFF. The CDR3, as DNA: TGTGCCAGCAGAGGGACTAACACTGAAGCTTTCTTT.

The CDR3 reads CASTTTSGNTIYF. In nucleotides, the CDR3 is TGTGCCAGCACGACAACCTCTGGAAACACCATATATTTT. The rearrangement uses TRBV6-5 and TRBJ1-3; no definite D call. Germline loops: CDR1 MNHEY, CDR2 SVGAGI. Trimming left V 7 bases short and J 0 bases short, with 7 bases between. This CDR3 comprises 13 residues.

The CDR3 protein is CASSQGDGQQGNTEAFF. The CDR3 DNA reads TGTGCCAGCAGCCAAGGGGACGGACAGCAGGGGAACACTGAAGCTTTCTTT. This chain connects TRBV3-1 (or the pseudogene TRBV3-2) to TRBJ1-1; D may be TRBD1 (6 bases). Germline V lookup: CDR1 LGHDT, CDR2 YNNKEL (reference sequence). V dropped 1 base and J dropped 1 base, with 16 bases sitting between them. This CDR3 has 17 residues.

This chain uses TRBV4-3 with TRBJ2-5, with 8 bases fitting TRBD2. This CDR3 has 17 amino acids. Trimming at V came to 11 bases and at J to 5 bases, leaving 22 bases not matched to a gene. Germline values: CDR1 LGHNA, CDR2 YSLEER. In nucleotides, the CDR3 is TGCGCCGGGCTATTCGTTTGGAGCGGGGGACTCGAGGAGACCCAGTACTTC. Its protein is CAGLFVWSGGLEETQYF.

The V call is TRBV9, the J call TRBJ2-7; the D gene is possibly TRBD2 (7 bases). CDR3 length equals 14 residues. The V end was cut by 4 bases, the J end by 7 bases, with 18 bases between. Germline loops: CDR1 SGDLS, CDR2 YYNGEE. CDR3: CASSLGGVAREQYF. CDR3 coding DNA: TGTGCCAGCAGCCTAGGGGGGGTGGCGAGGGAGCAGTACTTC.

The rearrangement joins TRBV19 to TRBJ2-5, with D tentatively TRBD1 (6 bases). The CDR3 runs to 14 residues. V lost 6 bases to trimming and J lost 1 base, with 12 bases between them. CDR1 is LNHDA, CDR2 SQIVND, per germline (reference sequence). The CDR3 spells CASSFQGPQETQYF. The CDR3 DNA reads as TGTGCCAGTAGCTTTCAGGGGCCCCAAGAGACCCAGTACTTC.

In the case of this clone: At the DNA level, this CDR3 is encoded by other sequences in the same sample as well. This chain links TRBV9 with TRBJ1-1, with 7 bases that match TRBD1. The CDR3 is 14 amino acids. Germline V CDR1 and CDR2: SGDLS, YYNGEE. V gave up 2 bases and J gave up 2 bases; unmatched junction bases: 3. CDR3 residues: CASSVDRANTEAFF. The CDR3 DNA follows: TGTGCCAGCAGCGTCGACAGGGCAAACACTGAAGCTTTCTTT.